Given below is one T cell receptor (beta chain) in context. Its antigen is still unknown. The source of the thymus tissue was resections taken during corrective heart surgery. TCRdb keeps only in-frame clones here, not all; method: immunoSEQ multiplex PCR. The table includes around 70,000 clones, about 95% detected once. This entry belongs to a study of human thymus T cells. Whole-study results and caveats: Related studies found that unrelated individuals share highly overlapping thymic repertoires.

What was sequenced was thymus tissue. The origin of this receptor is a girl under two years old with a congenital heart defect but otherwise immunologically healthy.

This CDR3 is CASSEDRVCSPLHF. In nucleotides, the CDR3 is TGCGCCAGCAGTGAGGACAGGGTGTGCTCACCCCTCCACTTT. This rearrangement joins TRBV10-1 to TRBJ1-6, with TRBD1 matching over 7 bases. V trimming: 2 bases; J trimming: 10 bases; junction bases outside the gene matches: 5. CDR1 is WNHNN and CDR2 is SYGVQD in the germline V gene (reference sequence). This CDR3 comprises 14 residues.